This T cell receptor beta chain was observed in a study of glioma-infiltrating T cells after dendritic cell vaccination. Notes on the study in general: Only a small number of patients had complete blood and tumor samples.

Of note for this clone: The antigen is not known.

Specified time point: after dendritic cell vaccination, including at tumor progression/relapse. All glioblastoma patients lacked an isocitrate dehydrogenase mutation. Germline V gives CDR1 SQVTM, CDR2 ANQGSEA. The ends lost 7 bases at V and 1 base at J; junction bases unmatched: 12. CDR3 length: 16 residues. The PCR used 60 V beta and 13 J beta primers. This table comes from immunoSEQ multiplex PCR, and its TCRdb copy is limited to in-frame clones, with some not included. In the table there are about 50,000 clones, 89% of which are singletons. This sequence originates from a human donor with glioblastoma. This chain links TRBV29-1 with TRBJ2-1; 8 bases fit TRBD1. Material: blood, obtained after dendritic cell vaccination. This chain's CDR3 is CSAKRQGMRSYNEQFF. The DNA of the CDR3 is TGCAGCGCGAAAAGACAGGGGATGAGGTCCTACAATGAGCAGTTCTTC.